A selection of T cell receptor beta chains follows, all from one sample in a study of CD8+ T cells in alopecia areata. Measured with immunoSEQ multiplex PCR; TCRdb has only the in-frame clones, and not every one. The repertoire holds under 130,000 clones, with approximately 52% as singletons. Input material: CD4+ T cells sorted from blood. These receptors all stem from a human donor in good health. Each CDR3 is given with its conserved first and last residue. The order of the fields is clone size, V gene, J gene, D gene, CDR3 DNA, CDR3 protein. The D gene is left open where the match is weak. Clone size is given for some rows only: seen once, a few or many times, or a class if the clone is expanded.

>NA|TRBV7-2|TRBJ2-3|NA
TGTGCCAGCAGCAAAGATATGCCTAGCACAGATACGCAGTATTTT
CASSKDMPSTDTQYF
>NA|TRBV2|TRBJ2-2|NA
TGTGCCAGCAGTGTCAAGGTTTTCGCCGGGGAGCTGTTTTTT
CASSVKVFAGELFF
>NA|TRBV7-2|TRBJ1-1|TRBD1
TGTGCCAGCAGCAACCCGGGACAGGGGTCGAACACTGAAGCTTTCTTT
CASSNPGQGSNTEAFF
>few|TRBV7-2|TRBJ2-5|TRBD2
TGTGCCAGCAGCTTAGCAACGACTAGCTCGGAGACCCAGTACTTC
CASSLATTSSETQYF
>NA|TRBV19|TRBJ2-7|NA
TGTGCCAGTAGTAGGCCCTACGAGCAGTACTTC
CASSRPYEQYF
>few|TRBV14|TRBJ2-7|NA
TGTGCCAGCAGCTCTGGACAGTCCTACGAGCAGTACTTC
CASSSGQSYEQYF
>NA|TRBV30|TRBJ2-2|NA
TGTGCCTGGAGAGGGACTCGATTAGCGAACACCGGGGAGCTGTTTTTT
CAWRGTRLANTGELFF
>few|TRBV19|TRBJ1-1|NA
TGTGCCAGTATAAAAGATGAAGGAGAAGCTTTCTTT
CASIKDEGEAFF
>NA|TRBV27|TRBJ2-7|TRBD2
TGTGCCAGCCGAGCGGGAGGCAGGTACGAGCAGTACTTC
CASRAGGRYEQYF
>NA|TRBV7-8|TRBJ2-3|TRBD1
TGTGCCAGCAGTTCCAAAAGGCGGACAGGGGTCCACACAGATACGCAGTATTTT
CASSSKRRTGVHTDTQYF
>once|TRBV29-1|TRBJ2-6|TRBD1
TGCAGCGTAACAGGGGCTGGGGCCAACGTCCTGACTTTC
CSVTGAGANVLTF
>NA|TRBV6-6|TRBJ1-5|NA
TGTGCCAGCAGGGGTACAGGGCGAGGCAATCAGCCCCAGCATTTT
CASRGTGRGNQPQHF
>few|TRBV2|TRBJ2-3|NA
TGTGCCAGCACGGGGGACGGCAGGGGCCATACGCAGTATTTT
CASTGDGRGHTQYF
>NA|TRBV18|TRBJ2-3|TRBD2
TGTGCCAGCTCGGAACTAGCGGGGGCCAGCACAGATACGCAGTATTTT
CASSELAGASTDTQYF
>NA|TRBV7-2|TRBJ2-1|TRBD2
TGTGCCAGCAGCTTAGGACTCCTAGCGGGGGACTACAATGAGCAGTTCTTC
CASSLGLLAGDYNEQFF
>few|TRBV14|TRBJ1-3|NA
TGTGCCAGCAGCAAATGGGCTGGGACTGGAAACACCATATATTTT
CASSKWAGTGNTIYF
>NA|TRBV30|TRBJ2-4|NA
TGTGCCTGGAGTGAAGGAGGGGACATTCAGTACTTC
CAWSEGGDIQYF
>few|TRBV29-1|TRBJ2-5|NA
TGCAGCGTATCAAAAGACCAAGAGACCCAGTACTTC
CSVSKDQETQYF
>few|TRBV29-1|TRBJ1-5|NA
TGCAGCGTCCGAACAGGGTCTGGCAATCAGCCCCAGCATTTT
CSVRTGSGNQPQHF
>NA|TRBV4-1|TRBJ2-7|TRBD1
TGCGCCAGCAGCCTTGAGACAGGGGTCCACGAGCAGTACTTC
CASSLETGVHEQYF
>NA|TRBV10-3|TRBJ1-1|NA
TGTGCCATCAGTAACAAGTTTATGAACACTGAAGCTTTCTTT
CAISNKFMNTEAFF
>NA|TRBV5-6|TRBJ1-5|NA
TGTGCCAGCAGCTTGGCGGGCAGGGCCAATCAGCCCCAGCATTTT
CASSLAGRANQPQHF
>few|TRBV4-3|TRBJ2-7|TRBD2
TGCGCCAGCAGCCAACAGCGGGGGGGGTACGAGCAGTACTTC
CASSQQRGGYEQYF
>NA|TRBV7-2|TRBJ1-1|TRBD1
TGTGCCAGCAGCTTATCCATGGACAGGGGCACTGAAGCTTTCTTT
CASSLSMDRGTEAFF
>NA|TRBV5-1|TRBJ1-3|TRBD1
TGCGCCAGCGGCTCATCCCCGACAGGGACTGGAAACACCATATATTTT
CASGSSPTGTGNTIYF
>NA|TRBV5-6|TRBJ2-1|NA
TGTGCCAGCAGCTTGTCACGGCTAGCGAGGGAGCAGTTCTTC
CASSLSRLAREQFF
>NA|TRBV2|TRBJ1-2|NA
TGTGCCAGCAGGGAGACAGTACTTGGCTACACCTTC
CASRETVLGYTF
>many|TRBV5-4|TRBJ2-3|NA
TGCGCCAGCAGCCGAGGGACGGGAAGCACAGATACGCAGTATTTT
CASSRGTGSTDTQYF
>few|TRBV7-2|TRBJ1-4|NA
TGTGCCAGCAGCTTCCGGGACGGTTGGGAAAAACTGTTTTTT
CASSFRDGWEKLFF
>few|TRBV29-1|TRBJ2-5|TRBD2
TGCAGCGTAGCTTGGACTAGCGGGGGGGCCGGTGAGACCCAGTACTTC
CSVAWTSGGAGETQYF
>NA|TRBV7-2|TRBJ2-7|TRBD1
TGTGCCAGCAGCTCTCCCACAGGGGTCGAGCAGTACTTC
CASSSPTGVEQYF
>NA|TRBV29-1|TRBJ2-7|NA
TGCAGCGTGATAACTTCCACGAGCTCCTACGAGCAGTACTTC
CSVITSTSSYEQYF
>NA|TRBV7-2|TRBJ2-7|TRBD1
TGTGCCAGCAGCTTAGGAGGACAGGGCGGAACCTACGAGCAGTACTTC
CASSLGGQGGTYEQYF
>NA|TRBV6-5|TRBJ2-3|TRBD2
TGTGCCAGCAGTTACTTGGCGGGGGGTCGCATGGATACGCAGTATTTT
CASSYLAGGRMDTQYF
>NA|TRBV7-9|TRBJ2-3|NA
TGTGCCAGCCAGAACCCAGGGCAAACGCAGTATTTT
CASQNPGQTQYF
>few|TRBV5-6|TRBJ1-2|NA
TGTGCCAGCAGCTTCGGTCTGGGCGCCTACACCTTC
CASSFGLGAYTF
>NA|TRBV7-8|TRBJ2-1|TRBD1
TGTGCCAGCAGCTTACGGGACAGGGACAATGAGCAGTTCTTC
CASSLRDRDNEQFF
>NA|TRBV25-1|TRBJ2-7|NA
TGTGCCAGCAGTTTGGACCCAACCTACGAGCAGTACTTC
CASSLDPTYEQYF
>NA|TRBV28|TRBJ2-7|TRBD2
TGTGCCAGCAGTTTGACTAGCGGGGGATCCTACGAGCAGTACTTC
CASSLTSGGSYEQYF
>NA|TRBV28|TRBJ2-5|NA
TGTGCCAGCAGTAGGCTTAGACAAGAGACCCAGTACTTC
CASSRLRQETQYF
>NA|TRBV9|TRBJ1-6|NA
TGTGCCAGCAGCTCTCAGGGTCTTGGTTCACCCCTCCACTTT
CASSSQGLGSPLHF
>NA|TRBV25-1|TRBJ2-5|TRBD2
TGTGCCAGCAGGGGACTAGCGGGGGGGCCCGGAGAGACCCAGTACTTC
CASRGLAGGPGETQYF